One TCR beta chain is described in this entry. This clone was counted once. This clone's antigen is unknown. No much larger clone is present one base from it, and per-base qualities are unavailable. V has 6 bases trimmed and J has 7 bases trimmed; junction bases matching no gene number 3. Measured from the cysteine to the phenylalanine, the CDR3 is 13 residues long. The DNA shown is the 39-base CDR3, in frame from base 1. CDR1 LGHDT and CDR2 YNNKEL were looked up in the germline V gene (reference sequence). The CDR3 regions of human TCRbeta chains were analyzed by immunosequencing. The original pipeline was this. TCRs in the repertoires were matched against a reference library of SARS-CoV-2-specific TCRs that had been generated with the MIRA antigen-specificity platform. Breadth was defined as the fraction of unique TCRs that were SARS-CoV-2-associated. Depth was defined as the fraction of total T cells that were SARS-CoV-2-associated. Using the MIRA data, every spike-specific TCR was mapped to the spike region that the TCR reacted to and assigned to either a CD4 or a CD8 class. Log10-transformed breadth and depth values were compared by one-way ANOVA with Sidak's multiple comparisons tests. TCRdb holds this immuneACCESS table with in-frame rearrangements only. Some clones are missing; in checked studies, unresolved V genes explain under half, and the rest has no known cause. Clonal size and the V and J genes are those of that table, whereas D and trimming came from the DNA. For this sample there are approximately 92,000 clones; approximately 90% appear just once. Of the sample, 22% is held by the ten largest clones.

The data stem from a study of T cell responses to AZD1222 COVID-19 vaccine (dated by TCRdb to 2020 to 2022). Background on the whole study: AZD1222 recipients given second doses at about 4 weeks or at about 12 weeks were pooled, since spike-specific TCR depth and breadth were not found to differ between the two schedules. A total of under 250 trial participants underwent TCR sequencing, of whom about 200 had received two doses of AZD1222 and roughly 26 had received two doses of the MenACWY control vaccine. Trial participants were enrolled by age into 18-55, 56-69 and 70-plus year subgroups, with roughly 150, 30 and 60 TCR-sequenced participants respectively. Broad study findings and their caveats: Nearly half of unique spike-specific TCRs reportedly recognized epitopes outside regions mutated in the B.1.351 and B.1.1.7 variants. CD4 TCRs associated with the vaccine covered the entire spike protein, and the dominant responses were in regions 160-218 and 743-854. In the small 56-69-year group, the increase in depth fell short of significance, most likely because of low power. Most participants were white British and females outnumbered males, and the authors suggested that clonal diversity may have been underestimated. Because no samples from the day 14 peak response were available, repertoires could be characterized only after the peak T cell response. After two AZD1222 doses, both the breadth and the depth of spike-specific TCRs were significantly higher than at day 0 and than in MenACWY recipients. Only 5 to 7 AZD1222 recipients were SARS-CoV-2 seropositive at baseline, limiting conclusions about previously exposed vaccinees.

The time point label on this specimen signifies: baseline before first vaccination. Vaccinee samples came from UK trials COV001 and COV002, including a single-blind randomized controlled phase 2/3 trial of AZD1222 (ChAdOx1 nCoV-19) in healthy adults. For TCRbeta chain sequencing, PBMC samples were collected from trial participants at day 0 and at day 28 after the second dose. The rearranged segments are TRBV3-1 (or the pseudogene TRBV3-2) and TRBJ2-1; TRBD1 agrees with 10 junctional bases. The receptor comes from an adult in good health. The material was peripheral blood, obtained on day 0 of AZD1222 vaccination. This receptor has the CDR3 CASRRQGANEQFF. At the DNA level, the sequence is TGTGCCAGCAGACGACAGGGGGCGAATGAGCAGTTCTTC.